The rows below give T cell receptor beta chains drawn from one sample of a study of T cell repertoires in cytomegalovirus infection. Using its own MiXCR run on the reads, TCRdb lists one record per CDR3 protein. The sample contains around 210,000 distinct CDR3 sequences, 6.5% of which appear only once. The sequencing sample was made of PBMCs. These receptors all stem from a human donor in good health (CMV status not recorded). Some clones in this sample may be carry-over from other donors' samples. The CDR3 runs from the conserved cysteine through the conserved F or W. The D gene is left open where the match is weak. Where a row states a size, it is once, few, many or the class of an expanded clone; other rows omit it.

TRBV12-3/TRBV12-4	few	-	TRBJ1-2	CASSPSPRAGGYTF	TGTGCCAGCAGTCCTAGCCCCAGGGCTGGTGGCTACACCTTC
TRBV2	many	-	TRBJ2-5	CASSVLGAETQYF	TGTGCCAGCAGTGTTCTGGGGGCAGAGACCCAGTACTTC
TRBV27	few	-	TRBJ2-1	CASSFPGALSYNEQFF	TGTGCCAGCAGTTTTCCGGGGGCCCTCTCCTACAATGAGCAGTTCTTC
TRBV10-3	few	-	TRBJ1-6	CAISESPGSNSPLHF	TGTGCCATCAGTGAGTCCCCGGGGTCTAATTCACCCCTCCACTTT
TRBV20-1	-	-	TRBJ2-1	CSARNRTKYNEQFF	TGCAGTGCTAGAAATCGGACAAAGTACAATGAGCAGTTCTTC
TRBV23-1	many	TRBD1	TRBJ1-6	CASSHSALTGMNSPLHF	TGCGCCAGCAGTCATTCCGCTCTGACAGGGATGAATTCACCCCTCCACTTT
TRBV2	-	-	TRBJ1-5	CASRETGQPQHF	TGTGCCAGCAGGGAGACGGGGCAGCCCCAGCATTTT
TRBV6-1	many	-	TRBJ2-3	CASSRAHTDTQYF	TGTGCCAGCAGTCGAGCCCACACAGATACGCAGTATTTT
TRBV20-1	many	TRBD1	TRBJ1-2	CSAGTGNYGYTF	TGCAGTGCTGGGACAGGGAACTATGGCTACACCTTC
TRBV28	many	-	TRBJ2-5	CASSSPGEASETQYF	TGTGCCAGCAGTTCACCGGGAGAGGCGTCGGAGACCCAGTACTTC